This TCR beta chain was recovered during a study of T cells in Graves' hyperthyroidism and ophthalmopathy. Amplification yielded TCR beta CDR3 regions, with RNA transcripts as the source. HTBI primers were the set used in a first-round RT-PCR of the TCR CDR3. MiXCR was run by TCRdb on the multiplex PCR reads, yielding one entry per CDR3 protein. Here the sample spans over 450,000 distinct CDR3 sequences, 13% to 15% being singletons. CDR1 is SGHRS and CDR2 is YFSETQ in the germline V gene. The CDR3 totals 16 residues. J lost 4 bases, V lost 4 bases, and 8 bases had no gene match. A patient was excluded if there was uncontrolled infection, other autoimmune disease, pregnancy or lactation.

Sequencing was done on a sample of blood. This clonotype was sampled from a woman under 30 with Graves' hyperthyroidism. This chain connects TRBV5-1 to TRBJ2-1; TRBD2 matches 10 bases. CDR3 sequence reads: CASSDPGTSAYNEQFF. The CDR3 DNA follows: TGCGCCAGCAGCGACCCCGGGACTAGCGCTTACAATGAGCAGTTCTTC.